The rows below give T cell receptor beta chains drawn from one sample of a study of cytomegalovirus exposure and HLA in healthy donors. TCRdb keeps only in-frame clones here, not all; method: immunoSEQ multiplex PCR. This table lists 100,000 to 150,000 clones. Sequences were obtained from PBMCs. The receptor set was obtained from a woman aged 40 to 50 in good health and CMV-seropositive. The CDR3 runs from the conserved cysteine through the conserved F or W. The D gene is left open where the match is weak.

D gene	V gene	J gene	CDR3 DNA	CDR3 protein
TRBD1	TRBV29-1	TRBJ2-1	TGCAGCGTTGAAGAACAGGGGGGAGATGTCCAGTTCTTC	CSVEEQGGDVQFF
TRBD1	TRBV4-3	TRBJ1-2	TGCGCCAGCAGCCAAGACTTAAGGACAGGATATGGCTACACCTTC	CASSQDLRTGYGYTF
.	TRBV7-2	TRBJ2-7	TGTGCCAGCAGCCTTCGGTACGAGCAGTACTTC	CASSLRYEQYF
TRBD2	TRBV7-8	TRBJ2-1	TGTGCCAGCAGCCGAACCGGGACTAGCGGATACAATGAGCAGTTCTTC	CASSRTGTSGYNEQFF
.	TRBV6-6	TRBJ1-2	TGTGCCAGCAGTTTCTCCGGAGATGGCTACACCTTC	CASSFSGDGYTF
TRBD2	TRBV30	TRBJ2-7	TGTGCCTGGACTAGCGGGAGGGCCAGCGAGCAGTACTTC	CAWTSGRASEQYF
.	TRBV29-1	TRBJ2-1	TGCAGCATGCTAGCAGTCGATGAGCAGTTCTTC	CSMLAVDEQFF
TRBD2	TRBV10-3	TRBJ2-2	TGTGCCATCAGGGGACTAGCGGGAGACGCCGGGGAGCTGTTTTTT	CAIRGLAGDAGELFF
.	TRBV6-5	TRBJ2-5	TGTGCCAGCACCAGATCCGGGGGTAACCAAGAGACCCAGTACTTC	CASTRSGGNQETQYF
.	TRBV27	TRBJ1-1	TGTGCCAGCAGTTTAACAGGCTGGGGGGGGACTGAAGCTTTCTTT	CASSLTGWGGTEAFF
TRBD1	TRBV9	TRBJ2-1	TGTGCCAGCAGCCCCCGGGGGACAGGGGGAAATGAGCAGTTCTTC	CASSPRGTGGNEQFF
.	TRBV19	TRBJ1-1	TGTGCCAGTAGCTCTTGGGGAGCAAGTGGCACTGAAGCTTTCTTT	CASSSWGASGTEAFF
.	TRBV28	TRBJ2-2	TGTGCCAGCAACCCCTCCGGGAGAACTACCGGGGAGCTGTTTTTT	CASNPSGRTTGELFF
TRBD2	TRBV19	TRBJ2-1	TGTGCCAGTAGTTGGGGAGGGATCGGCAATGAGCAGTTCTTC	CASSWGGIGNEQFF
.	TRBV30	TRBJ1-6	TGTGCCGTCGATACAGGGTTCAATTCACCCCTCCACTTT	CAVDTGFNSPLHF
.	TRBV29-1	TRBJ1-3	TGCACAGGGCTCTCTGGAAACACCATATATTTT	CTGLSGNTIYF
TRBD1	TRBV5-1	TRBJ1-4	TGCGCCAGCAGCTTCATACCCAGGGGGCGAACTAATGAAAAACTGTTTTTT	CASSFIPRGRTNEKLFF
.	TRBV25-1	TRBJ1-3	TGTGCCAGCAGTGGGGGAGGGGGTTCTGGAAACACCATATATTTT	CASSGGGGSGNTIYF
TRBD2	TRBV6-6	TRBJ2-7	TGTGCCAGCAGTGGTCGACTAGCGGGATCCTACGAGCAGTACTTC	CASSGRLAGSYEQYF
.	TRBV14	TRBJ1-2	TGTGCCAGCAGCCCGGCGGAGGGTAGGCTTCGACTTTATGGCTACACCTTC	CASSPAEGRLRLYGYTF
TRBD1	TRBV19	TRBJ1-2	TGTGCCAGTATCGGCCAGGGGGCGGGCGGCTACACCTTC	CASIGQGAGGYTF
TRBD1	TRBV18	TRBJ1-2	TGTGCCAGCTCACCACTCCGACAGGGGGAGAACTATGGCTACACCTTC	CASSPLRQGENYGYTF
.	TRBV30	TRBJ1-2	TGTGCCCGCCGGCCGGCCGTGCAGGGTAGCTACACCTTC	CARRPAVQGSYTF